The subject of this entry is one TCR beta chain. The V end was cut by 6 bases, the J end by 1 base, with 12 bases between. Looked up from germline, CDR1 is MNHEY and CDR2 is SVGEGT. There are 14 residues in the CDR3. The multiple sclerosis control cohort comprised treatment-naive individuals presenting with stable or active relapsing-remitting disease. Roughly 0.5 to 1 ug RNA was reverse transcribed with random hexamers. A single record per CDR3 protein comes from TCRdb applying MiXCR to the immunoSEQ multiplex PCR reads. The table shows 250,000 to 350,000 distinct CDR3 sequences, with roughly nine tenths occurring only once. The record originates from a study of CD8 T cells in Susac syndrome.

The receptor's source is a human donor with multiple sclerosis. The sequenced sample was CD4+ T cells from PBMCs. This sequence joins TRBV6-2 or TRBV6-3 and TRBJ2-5, with D unresolved. This chain's CDR3 is CASRRQAAQETQYF. The CDR3 nucleotides are TGTGCCAGCAGACGCCAGGCGGCCCAAGAGACCCAGTACTTC.